The 17 T cell receptor beta chains in this list originate from one sample, sequenced in a study of blood T cell repertoires in COVID-19. Sequenced by immunoSEQ multiplex PCR; TCRdb stores in-frame clones only, minus some. The profile covers under 300,000 clones, with roughly 85% appearing a single time and about 4.9% taken by the ten largest. Sample: peripheral blood. These receptors all stem from a man aged 60 to 69 who had recovered from COVID-19.

The J gene is TRBJ2-5, the V gene TRBV5-4; tentative D call: TRBD1 (5 bases). The CDR3 is made up of 12 amino acids. Deletions cut 5 bases from V and 5 bases from J, with 10 bases between. Germline V gene data show CDR1 as SGHNT and CDR2 as YYREEE (reference sequence). The CDR3 DNA sequence: TGTGCCAGCAGTGACGCAGGGGAGACCCAGTACTTC. Its translation: CASSDAGETQYF.

This chain links TRBV6-1 with TRBJ2-5; no clear D. Germline V gives CDR1 MNHNS, CDR2 SASEGT. The CDR3 totals 14 residues. Trimming shortened V by 1 base and J by 1 base, and 7 bases separated the two germline ends. As DNA, the CDR3 is TGTGCCAGCAGTGAAGGTGTTAGCCAAGAGACCCAGTACTTC. It translates to CASSEGVSQETQYF.

This clone was seen only a few times. The chain combines TRBV3-1 (or the pseudogene TRBV3-2) with TRBJ2-4; D is undetermined. Germline CDR1 LGHDT, CDR2 YNNKEL (reference sequence). V was trimmed by 3 bases and J by 0 bases, leaving 3 bases between them. The CDR3 consists of 13 residues. CDR3 loop: CASSHLAKNIQYF. In DNA, the CDR3 is TGTGCCAGCAGCCACCTAGCCAAAAACATTCAGTACTTC.

The gene calls are TRBV7-2 and TRBJ2-1, with D perhaps TRBD2 (5 bases). Germline V CDR1 and CDR2: SGHTA, FQGNSA. V was shortened by 5 bases and J by 2 bases, with 13 bases between the two germline ends. The CDR3 is 15 residues long. CDR3 sequence: CASSLTLGAYNEQFF. The CDR3 DNA reads as TGTGCCAGCAGCCTTACACTAGGCGCCTACAATGAGCAGTTCTTC.

This clone was observed a handful of times. The chain joins TRBV7-2 to TRBJ2-7; the match to TRBD1 covers 8 bases. V lost 5 bases to trimming and J lost 5 bases; unmatched junction nucleotides: 11. In germline, CDR1 is SGHTA, CDR2 FQGNSA. The CDR3 runs 15 residues. The CDR3, as DNA: TGTGCCAGCAGCCTAGGGACAGGCTTTCGGGACGAGCAGTACTTC. Translating it yields CASSLGTGFRDEQYF.

The V gene is TRBV13, the J gene TRBJ2-1; tentatively, D is TRBD2 (6 bases). CDR3 length: 14 amino acids. The germline V and J ends were trimmed by 5 bases and 0 bases, with 8 bases remaining between them. CDR1 is PRHDT and CDR2 is FYEKMQ in the germline V gene (reference sequence). CDR3 bases: TGTGCCAGCAGCGGGGGGTTCTCCTACAATGAGCAGTTCTTC. The encoded protein is CASSGGFSYNEQFF.

The chain couples TRBV3-1 (or the pseudogene TRBV3-2) to TRBJ1-2; 12 bases are shared with TRBD1. Germline V gives CDR1 LGHDT, CDR2 YNNKEL (reference sequence). The CDR3 length is 16 residues. The junction had 6 bases not matched to a gene; V was cut back by 2 bases and J by 5 bases. The CDR3 spells CASSQPGQGARYGYTF. CDR3 nucleotide sequence: TGTGCCAGCAGCCAACCGGGACAGGGGGCTCGGTATGGCTACACCTTC.

The chain links TRBV9 to TRBJ2-3; 7 bases line up with TRBD2. Germline V gene sequence: CDR1 SGDLS, CDR2 YYNGEE. V trimming: 0 bases; J trimming: 5 bases; junction bases outside the gene matches: 3. The CDR3 is 14 amino acids. The CDR3 sequence: CASSVGGGGDTQYF. The DNA for the CDR3 is TGTGCCAGCAGCGTAGGTGGGGGGGGAGATACGCAGTATTTT.

The chain uses TRBV9 and TRBJ2-1; 8 nucleotides match TRBD2. Germline values: CDR1 SGDLS, CDR2 YYNGEE. The ends lost 4 bases at V and 2 bases at J; junction bases unmatched: 5. This CDR3 is 15 amino acids long. The CDR3 here is CASSTGGSTYNEQFF. The CDR3 region has the DNA TGTGCCAGCAGCACGGGGGGGTCGACCTACAATGAGCAGTTCTTC.

This clone occurred once. V is TRBV7-2 and J is TRBJ1-5; the match to TRBD1 covers 9 bases. V lost 1 base to trimming and J lost 4 bases; unmatched junction nucleotides: 5. CDR3 length: 16 residues. Germline CDR1 SGHTA, CDR2 FQGNSA. CDR3 loop: CASSLGDRVRNQPQHF. The DNA of the CDR3 is TGTGCCAGCAGCTTAGGGGACAGGGTCCGGAATCAGCCCCAGCATTTT.

This clone was counted a single time. The DNA of the CDR3 is TGTGCCAGCAGTCCCCTCGACAGTCGGATAGATCAGCCCCAGCATTTT. Translating gives CASSPLDSRIDQPQHF. This chain connects TRBV28 to TRBJ1-5; D perhaps matches TRBD1 (5 bases). Trimming took 5 bases from V and 5 from J, leaving 19 bases between them. The CDR3 is made up of 16 amino acids. The V gene's germline CDR1 is MDHEN and CDR2 SYDVKM. The entire variable domain, with the rest obtained from reference TRBV28 and TRBJ1-5, is as follows: DVKVTQSSRYLVKRTGEKVFLECVQDMDHENMFWYRQDPGLGLRLIYFSYDVKMKEKGDIPEGYSVSREKKERFSLILESASTNQTSMYLCASSPLDSRIDQPQHFGDGTRLSIL.

The V and J genes are TRBV18 and TRBJ2-3, with 10 bases that match TRBD1. The CDR3 runs to 15 residues. Germline CDR1 is KGHSH and CDR2 is LQKENI. V gave up 1 base and J gave up 3 bases; unmatched junction bases: 1. In DNA, the CDR3 is TGTGCCAGCTCACCACGACAGGGGGCAACAGATACGCAGTATTTT. It encodes CASSPRQGATDTQYF. The full variable domain, in which reference TRBV18 and TRBJ2-3 provide the parts outside the CDR3, is NAGVMQNPRHLVRRRGQEARLRCSPMKGHSHVYWYRQLPEEGLKFMVYLQKENIIDESGMPKERFSAEFPKEGPSILRIQQVVRGDSAAYFCASSPRQGATDTQYFGPGTRLTVL.

The genes are TRBV20-1 and TRBJ2-3; 14 nucleotides agree with TRBD2. CDR1 and CDR2 from the germline V gene are DFQATT and SNEGSKA (reference sequence). The trim removed 3 bases at V and 8 bases at J, leaving 10 bases unmatched. The length of the CDR3 is 16 residues. The CDR3 DNA reads TGCAGTGCTAGTCGGGGACTAGCGGGAGCTGGCGGTACGCAGTATTTT. Translating it yields CSASRGLAGAGGTQYF.

This chain joins TRBV5-4 and TRBJ2-2; possible D gene TRBD1, 6 bases. V was shortened by 4 bases and J by 6 bases, with 16 bases between the two germline ends. There are 15 residues in the CDR3. The germline V gene has CDR1 SGHNT and CDR2 YYREEE (reference sequence). The CDR3 spells CASSGTQGRAGELFF. CDR3 DNA: TGTGCCAGCAGCGGCACACAGGGTCGCGCCGGGGAGCTGTTTTTT.

The chain recombines TRBV24-1 with TRBJ1-1; 7 bases align to TRBD1. This CDR3 region has 16 residues. Trimming removed 9 bases from V and 9 bases from J; junction bases left unmatched: 21. The V gene's germline CDR1 is KGHDR and CDR2 SFDVKD. The CDR3 protein is CATDICGDRESKKAFF. CDR3 in DNA: TGTGCCACCGATATATGTGGAGACAGGGAATCGAAGAAAGCTTTCTTT.

The V and J genes are TRBV30 and TRBJ1-6; D unresolved. This CDR3 spans 13 amino acids. CDR1 GTSNPN and CDR2 SVGIG come from the germline V gene (reference sequence). Trimming stripped 1 base from V and 10 bases from J, with 11 bases between. This CDR3 reads CAWSENWSSPLHF. CDR3 sequence (DNA): TGTGCCTGGAGTGAAAATTGGAGCTCACCCCTCCACTTT.

This chain links TRBV2 with TRBJ2-3; TRBD2 matches 7 bases. CDR3 length equals 15 residues. Germline CDR1 SNHLY, CDR2 FYNNEI. V shed 1 base, J shed 0 bases, and the junction held 1 base outside the gene matches. CDR3 in DNA: TGTGCCAGCAGTGAAGGGCGGGGGAGCACAGATACGCAGTATTTT. This translates into CASSEGRGSTDTQYF.